The source of this T cell receptor (beta chain) is a study of cytomegalovirus exposure and HLA in healthy donors. V was pared by 5 bases and J by 2 bases, with 5 bases of the junction left unmatched. This CDR3 spans 15 amino acids. Germline CDR1 and CDR2: SGHVS and FNYEAQ. PCR used 60 Vbeta primers and 13 Jbeta primers. Measured with immunoSEQ multiplex PCR; TCRdb has only the in-frame clones, and not every one. Of about 190,000 clones in the sample, over 75% were seen once. The sample consisted of PBMCs. The rearrangement joins TRBV7-6 to TRBJ1-1, with 10 positions matching TRBD1. The source is a man over 45 in good health and CMV-seronegative. The DNA for the CDR3 is TGTGCCAGCAGCCCCCGGGACAGGGGAAACACTGAAGCTTTCTTT. This codes for CASSPRDRGNTEAFF. Full variable domain (missing parts from reference TRBV7-6 and TRBJ1-1): GAGVSQSPRYKVTKRGQDVALRCDPISGHVSLYWYRQALGQGPEFLTYFNYEAQQDKSGLPNDRFSAERPEGSISTLTIQRTEQRDSAMYRCASSPRDRGNTEAFFGQGTRLTVV.